The rows below give T cell receptor beta chains drawn from one sample of a study of CD8 T cells in ankylosing spondylitis. TCRdb called the 5' RACE reads again in MiXCR, with one record for every CDR3 protein. Seen here are some 150,000 distinct CDR3 sequences, roughly 44% observed once, and the top ten hold 13% to 15%. Sample: synovial fluid, either unsorted or a sorted T cell fraction (not recorded which). The origin of the receptors is a male donor with ankylosing spondylitis. The CDR3 runs from the conserved cysteine through the conserved F or W. Each record gives: J gene, V gene, clone size, D gene, CDR3 DNA, CDR3 protein. The D gene is left open where the match is weak. Only some rows state a clone size, as once, few, many or a class for expanded clones.

TRBJ1-6,TRBV12-3/TRBV12-4,NA,NA,TGTGCCAGCAGTTTCTCGCCAGGGGATGGTTCACCCCTCCACTTT,CASSFSPGDGSPLHF
TRBJ1-5,TRBV6-5,once,NA,TGTGCCAGCAGCCCACTCGGGTTACTTCAGCCCCAGCATTTT,CASSPLGLLQPQHF
TRBJ2-1,TRBV11-2,NA,NA,TGTGCCAGCAGCTTATCCCTCCCGAGGCGGGGCCATAGAAATGAGCAGTTCTTC,CASSLSLPRRGHRNEQFF
TRBJ1-1,TRBV29-1,NA,NA,TGCAGCGTTGGGAATTCTTTTTGGAACACTGAAGCTTTCTTT,CSVGNSFWNTEAFF
TRBJ1-4,TRBV7-8,NA,NA,TGTGCCAGCAGCTTCCCGGGGTCTAGCGGACTGTTTTTT,CASSFPGSSGLFF
TRBJ2-7,TRBV27,few,TRBD2,TGTGCCAGCAGTCCAGGACTAGCTGGTGAGCAGTACTTC,CASSPGLAGEQYF
TRBJ2-7,TRBV6-1,NA,TRBD1,TGTGCCAGCAGTGCCCATGGGGGGGACAGGGTTTTAGCTCCGCGACATTACGAGCAGTACTTC,CASSAHGGDRVLAPRHYEQYF
TRBJ2-3,TRBV11-2,NA,NA,TGTGCCAGCAGCACTCCCTACAGACTAGACCCTAGCACAGATACGCAGTATTTT,CASSTPYRLDPSTDTQYF
TRBJ1-1,TRBV2,NA,TRBD1,TGTGCCAGCATCAACCACTTACAGGGGGAGGACGATATGAACACTGAAGCTTTCTTT,CASINHLQGEDDMNTEAFF
TRBJ2-1,TRBV3-1,few,TRBD2,TGTGCCAGCAGCCAAGCCGGGACTAGCGAGTTAAATGAGCAGTTCTTC,CASSQAGTSELNEQFF
TRBJ1-5,TRBV27,NA,NA,TGTGCCAGCAGTTCCGGTCTGGGCAATCAGCCCCAGCATTTT,CASSSGLGNQPQHF
TRBJ2-7,TRBV11-2,few,NA,TGTGCCAGCAGCTTAGATAGGCAGGGGGGTTCCTACGAGCAGTACTTC,CASSLDRQGGSYEQYF
TRBJ2-1,TRBV7-2,NA,TRBD2,TGTGCCAGCAGCTTATGGCTAGCGGGAGCAGAAGATTACAATGAGCAGTTCTTC,CASSLWLAGAEDYNEQFF